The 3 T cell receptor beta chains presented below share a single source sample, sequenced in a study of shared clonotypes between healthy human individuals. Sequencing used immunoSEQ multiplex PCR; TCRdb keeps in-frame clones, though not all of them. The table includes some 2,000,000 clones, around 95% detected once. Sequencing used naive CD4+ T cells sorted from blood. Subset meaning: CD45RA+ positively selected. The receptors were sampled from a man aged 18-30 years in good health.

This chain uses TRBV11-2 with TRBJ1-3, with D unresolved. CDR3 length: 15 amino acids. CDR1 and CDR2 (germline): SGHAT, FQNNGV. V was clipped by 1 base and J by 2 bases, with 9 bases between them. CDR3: CASSLVYSAGNTIYF. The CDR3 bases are TGTGCCAGCAGCTTAGTGTACTCCGCTGGAAACACCATATATTTT.

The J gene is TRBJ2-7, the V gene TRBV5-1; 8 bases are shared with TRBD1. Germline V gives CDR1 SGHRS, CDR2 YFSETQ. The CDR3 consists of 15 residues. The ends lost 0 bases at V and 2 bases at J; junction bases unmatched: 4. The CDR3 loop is CASSLDRGTAYEQYF. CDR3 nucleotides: TGCGCCAGCAGCTTGGACAGGGGGACAGCCTACGAGCAGTACTTC.

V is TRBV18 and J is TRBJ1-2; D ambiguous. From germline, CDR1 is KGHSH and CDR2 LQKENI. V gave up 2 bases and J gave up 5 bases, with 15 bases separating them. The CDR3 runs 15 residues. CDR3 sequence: CASSPTDQSLYGYTF. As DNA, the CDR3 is TGTGCCAGCTCACCAACGGACCAGTCACTGTATGGCTACACCTTC.